This TCR beta chain appears in the sequencing data of a study of CD8 T cells in Susac syndrome. TCR beta was sequenced from blood CD8+ and CD4+ T cells. Relapsing-remitting disease, either stable or active, was present in the treatment-naive patients who were the multiple sclerosis controls. Findings and caveats of the study: The TCR sequencing and HLA analysis in the study involved a relatively small number of individuals, as the study acknowledged.

Random hexamers primed reverse transcription of about 0.45 to 1 ug RNA. An immunoSEQ multiplex PCR generated amplified TCR beta CDR3 products spanning 54 Vbeta and 13 Jbeta. TCRdb passed the immunoSEQ multiplex PCR reads through MiXCR, listing each CDR3 protein once. This table has more than 200,000 distinct CDR3 sequences, over 85% appearing once. Worth noting for this clonotype: No antigen is known for it.

Trimming took 3 bases from V and 4 from J, leaving 3 bases between them. Germline values: CDR1 LNHDA, CDR2 SQIVND (reference sequence). The CDR3 spans 11 residues. The clonotype comes from a human donor with multiple sclerosis. This rearrangement joins TRBV19 to TRBJ2-5, with no clear D. Sequencing was done on a sample of CD4+ T cells from PBMCs. CDR3 coding DNA: TGTGCCAGTAGTATTGCAGAGACCCAGTACTTC. It encodes CASSIAETQYF.